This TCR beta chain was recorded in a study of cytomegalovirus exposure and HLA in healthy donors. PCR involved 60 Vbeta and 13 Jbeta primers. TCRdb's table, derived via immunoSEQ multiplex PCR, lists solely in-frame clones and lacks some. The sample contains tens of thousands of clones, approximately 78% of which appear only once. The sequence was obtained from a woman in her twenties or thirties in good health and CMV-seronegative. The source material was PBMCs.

The CDR3 nucleotides are TGCGCCAGCAGCGGGGGCTACACTGAAGCTTTCTTT. Translated, it gives CASSGGYTEAFF. The chain is built from TRBV5-1 and TRBJ1-1; a possible D gene is TRBD1 (6 bases). The germline gives CDR1 SGHRS, CDR2 YFSETQ. The CDR3 loop spans 12 amino acids. V was clipped by 4 bases and J by 3 bases, with 7 bases between them.